Detailed here is one T cell receptor (beta chain). This entry is derived from a study of blood T cell repertoires in COVID-19. Study background: Acute-phase and convalescent COVID-19 samples originated in the United States, Italy and Spain. Sources were T cells, B-cell-depleted T cells, or PBMCs; the material itself was cDNA or gDNA.

The CDR3 has 14 residues. V shed 5 bases and J shed 1 base, with 7 bases lying between them. The germline V gene encodes CDR1 KGHDR and CDR2 SFDVKD. Source study methods: How many nucleated cells were present was estimated from reference gene primer amplification. Produced via immunoSEQ multiplex PCR; TCRdb's table is partial and in-frame only. V and J calls and clone size are copied from that table; D and trimming were computed from the DNA. This sample has roughly 57,000 clones; over 90% occur once, and the top ten carry around 3.1%. The sequence derives from a human donor in a cohort sampled during active COVID-19. The chain employs TRBV24-1 and TRBJ2-2, with a tentative D call TRBD2 (5 bases). Sample: peripheral blood. CDR3 region: CATSARENTGELFF. CDR3 coding DNA: TGTGCCACCAGTGCCCGGGAGAACACCGGGGAGCTGTTTTTT.